Presented here are 2 T cell receptor beta chains from one specimen sequenced in a study of STAT3 mutations in large granular lymphocyte leukemia. The study, taken as a whole, reports: At least one immunodominant TCR beta clonotype appeared in every T-cell large granular lymphocyte leukemia patient.

For these receptors, no antigen is known. Profiled with immunoSEQ multiplex PCR; TCRdb holds only in-frame clones, not every one. The sample records approximately 5,200 clones, approximately 49% being singletons. Sequences were obtained from peripheral blood mononuclear cells. These TCRs come from an older woman with T-cell large granular lymphocyte leukemia. Some clones in this sample may be carry-over from other donors' samples.

CDR3 DNA: TGTGCTAGTGGTTTGGACAACACAGGGGTCTCCTACGAGCAGTACTTC. Its translation: CASGLDNTGVSYEQYF. The genes are TRBV12-5 and TRBJ2-7; 7 bases are shared with TRBD1. Germline V gene lookup returns CDR1 LGHNT and CDR2 FRNRAP. The trim removed 1 base at V and 0 bases at J, leaving 6 bases unmatched. The CDR3 runs to 16 residues. The variable domain in full, with the rest retrieved from reference TRBV12-5 and TRBJ2-7, is DARVTQTPRHKVTEMGQEVTMRCQPILGHNTVFWYRQTMMQGLELLAYFRNRAPLDDSGMPKDRFSAEMPDATLATLKIQPSEPRDSAVYFCASGLDNTGVSYEQYFGPGTRLTVT.

V and J are TRBV5-6 and TRBJ2-3; TRBD2 aligns across 7 bases. The CDR3 contains 15 residues. Germline values: CDR1 SGHDT, CDR2 YYEEEE. With 1 base clipped from V and 6 bases from J, the junction kept 8 bases outside the gene matches. CDR3 coding DNA: TGTGCCAGCAGCTTGAGAGGACTAGACTCCGATACGCAGTATTTT. Its translation: CASSLRGLDSDTQYF.